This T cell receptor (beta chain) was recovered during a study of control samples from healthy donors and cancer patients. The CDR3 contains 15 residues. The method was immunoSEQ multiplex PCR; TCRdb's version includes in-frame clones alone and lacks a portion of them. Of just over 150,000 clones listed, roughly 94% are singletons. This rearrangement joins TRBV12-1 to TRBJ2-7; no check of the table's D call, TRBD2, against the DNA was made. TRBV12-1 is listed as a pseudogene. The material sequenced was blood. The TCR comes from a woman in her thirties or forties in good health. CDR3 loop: CASSPRLAGPYEQYF. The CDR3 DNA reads TGTGCCAGCAGCCCTAGACTAGCGGGGCCTTACGAGCAGTACTTC.